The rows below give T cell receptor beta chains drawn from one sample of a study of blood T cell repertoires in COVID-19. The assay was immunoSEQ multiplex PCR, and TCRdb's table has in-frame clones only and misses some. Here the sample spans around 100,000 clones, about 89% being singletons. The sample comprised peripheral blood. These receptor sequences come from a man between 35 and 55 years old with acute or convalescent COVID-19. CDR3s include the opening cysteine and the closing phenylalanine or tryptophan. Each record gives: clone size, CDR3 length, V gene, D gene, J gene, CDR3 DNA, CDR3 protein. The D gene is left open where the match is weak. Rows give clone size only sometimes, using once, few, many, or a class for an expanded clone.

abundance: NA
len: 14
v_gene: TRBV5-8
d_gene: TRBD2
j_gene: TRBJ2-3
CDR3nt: TGTGCCAGCAGCTTGGATAGCGGGACAGATACGCAGTATTTT
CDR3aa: CASSLDSGTDTQYF

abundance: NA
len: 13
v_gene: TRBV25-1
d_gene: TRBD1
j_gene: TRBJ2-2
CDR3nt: TGTGCCAGCCGGGACAGGGGGGCCGGGGAGCTGTTTTTT
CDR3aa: CASRDRGAGELFF

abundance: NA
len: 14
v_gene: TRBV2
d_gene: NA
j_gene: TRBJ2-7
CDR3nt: TGTGCCAGCAGTGTCTTCCAGCTGGGCGACGAGCAGTACTTC
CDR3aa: CASSVFQLGDEQYF

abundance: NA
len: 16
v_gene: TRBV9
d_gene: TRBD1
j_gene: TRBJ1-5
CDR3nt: TGTGCCAGCAGCATAGGGACAGGGGAGAGCAATCAGCCCCAGCATTTT
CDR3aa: CASSIGTGESNQPQHF

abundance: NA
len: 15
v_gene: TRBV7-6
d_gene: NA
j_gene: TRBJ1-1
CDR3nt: TGTGCCAGCAGCTTAGCTGGCTCCCCGAACACTGAAGCTTTCTTT
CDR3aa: CASSLAGSPNTEAFF

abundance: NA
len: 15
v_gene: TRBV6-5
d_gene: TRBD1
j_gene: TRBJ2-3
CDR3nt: TGTGCCAGCAGTCCCGGGACAGGGTGGACAGATACGCAGTATTTT
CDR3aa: CASSPGTGWTDTQYF

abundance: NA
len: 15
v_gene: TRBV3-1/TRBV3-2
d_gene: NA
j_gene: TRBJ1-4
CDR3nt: TGTGCCAGCAGCCAAGTACGCAGTCAATATGAAAAACTGTTTTTT
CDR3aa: CASSQVRSQYEKLFF

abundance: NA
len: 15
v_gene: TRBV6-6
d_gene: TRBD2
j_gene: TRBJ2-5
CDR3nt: TGTGCCAGCAGTTACTCCGGGACTAGTGAAGAGACCCAGTACTTC
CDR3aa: CASSYSGTSEETQYF

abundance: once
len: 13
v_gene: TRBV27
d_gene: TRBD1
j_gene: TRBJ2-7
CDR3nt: TGTGCCAGCGGGACAGGGGGTACCTACGAGCAGTACTTC
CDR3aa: CASGTGGTYEQYF

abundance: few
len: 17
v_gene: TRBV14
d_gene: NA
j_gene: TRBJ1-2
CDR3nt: TGTGCCAGCAGCCAAGATTTGGGTCGGACAGCTAACTATGGCTACACCTTC
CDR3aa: CASSQDLGRTANYGYTF

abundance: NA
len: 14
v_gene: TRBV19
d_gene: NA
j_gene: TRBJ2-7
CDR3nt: TGTGCCAGTAGCACTCGGGGGAGTACCTACGAGCAGTACTTC
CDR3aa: CASSTRGSTYEQYF

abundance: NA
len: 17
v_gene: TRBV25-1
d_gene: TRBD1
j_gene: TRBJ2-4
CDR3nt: TGTGCCAGACCAGACAGGGGCAACACCCTGTGGAAAAACATTCAGTACTTC
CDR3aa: CARPDRGNTLWKNIQYF

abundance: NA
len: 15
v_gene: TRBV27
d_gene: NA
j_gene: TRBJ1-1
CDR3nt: TGTGCCAGCAGTTTATTTGGTTACTCGAACACTGAAGCTTTCTTT
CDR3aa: CASSLFGYSNTEAFF

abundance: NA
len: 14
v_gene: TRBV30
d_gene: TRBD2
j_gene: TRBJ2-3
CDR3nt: TGTGCCTGGAGTCCACTAGCGTTGGCAGATACGCAGTATTTT
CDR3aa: CAWSPLALADTQYF

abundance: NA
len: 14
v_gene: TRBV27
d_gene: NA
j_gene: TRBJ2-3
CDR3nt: TGTGCCAGCAGTTTTGGGCTATCGTCGGTTACGCAGTATTTT
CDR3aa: CASSFGLSSVTQYF

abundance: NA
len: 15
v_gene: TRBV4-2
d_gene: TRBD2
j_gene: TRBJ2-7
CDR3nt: TGTGCCAGCAGCCAAGTTAGCGGGAGTATAAACGAGCAGTACTTC
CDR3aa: CASSQVSGSINEQYF

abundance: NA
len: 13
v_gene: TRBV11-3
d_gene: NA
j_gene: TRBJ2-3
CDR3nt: TGTGCCAGCAGTCTAGCTAGCACAGATACGCAGTATTTT
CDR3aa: CASSLASTDTQYF

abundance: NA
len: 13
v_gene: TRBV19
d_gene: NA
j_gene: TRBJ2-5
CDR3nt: TGTGCCAGTAGTCAGGAGGGGAGGCAGACCCAGTACTTC
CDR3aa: CASSQEGRQTQYF